This T cell receptor beta chain derives from a study of T cells in Graves' hyperthyroidism and ophthalmopathy. This clonotype has more than one count but fewer than ten. What was amplified from RNA transcripts were TCR beta CDR3 regions. HTBI primers were the set used in a first-round RT-PCR of the TCR CDR3. TCRdb re-called the multiplex PCR reads through MiXCR, storing one row per CDR3 protein. This sample has about 200,000 distinct CDR3 sequences, with around 16% found just once. From germline, CDR1 is MDHEN and CDR2 SYDVKM. The J segment lost 2 bases and the V segment lost 6 bases, leaving 0 bases of the junction unmatched. This CDR3 comprises 13 residues.

The V call is TRBV28, the J call TRBJ2-3, with 9 bases that match TRBD2. This TCR was recovered from a man aged 40-50 years with Graves' hyperthyroidism. The source material was blood. CDR3 amino acids: CASRGLATDTQYF. The DNA for the CDR3 is TGTGCCAGCAGGGGACTAGCCACAGATACGCAGTATTTT.